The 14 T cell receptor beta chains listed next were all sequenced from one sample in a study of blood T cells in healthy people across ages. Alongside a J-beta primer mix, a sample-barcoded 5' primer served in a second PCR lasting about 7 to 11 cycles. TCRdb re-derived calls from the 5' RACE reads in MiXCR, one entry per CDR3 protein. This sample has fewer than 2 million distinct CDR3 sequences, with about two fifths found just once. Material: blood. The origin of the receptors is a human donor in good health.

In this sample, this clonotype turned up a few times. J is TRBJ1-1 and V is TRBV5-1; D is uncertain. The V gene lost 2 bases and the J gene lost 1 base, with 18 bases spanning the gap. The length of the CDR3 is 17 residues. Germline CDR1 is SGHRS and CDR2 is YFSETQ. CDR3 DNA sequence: TGCGCCAGCAGCTTATTATCGACTCCTACTCCGAACACTGAAGCTTTCTTT. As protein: CASSLLSTPTPNTEAFF.

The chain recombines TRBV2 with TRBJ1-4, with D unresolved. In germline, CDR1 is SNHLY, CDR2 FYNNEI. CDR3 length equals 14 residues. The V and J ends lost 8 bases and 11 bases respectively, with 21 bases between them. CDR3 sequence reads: CASSGSSHGYKLFF. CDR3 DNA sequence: TGTGCCAGCTCGGGGAGTTCGCATGGGTATAAACTGTTTTTT.

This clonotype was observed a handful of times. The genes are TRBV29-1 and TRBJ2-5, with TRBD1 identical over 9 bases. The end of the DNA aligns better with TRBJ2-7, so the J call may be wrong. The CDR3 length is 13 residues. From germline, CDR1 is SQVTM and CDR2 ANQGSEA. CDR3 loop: CSVGGGQGFEQYF. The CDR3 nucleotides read TGCAGCGTTGGTGGGGGACAGGGTTTCGAGCAGTACTTC.

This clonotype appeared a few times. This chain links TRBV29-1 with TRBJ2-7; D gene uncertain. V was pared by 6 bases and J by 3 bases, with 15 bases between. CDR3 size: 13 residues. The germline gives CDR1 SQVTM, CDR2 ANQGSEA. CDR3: CSVEPLTGYEQYF. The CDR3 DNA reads TGCAGCGTCGAACCCCTGACGGGCTACGAGCAGTACTTC.

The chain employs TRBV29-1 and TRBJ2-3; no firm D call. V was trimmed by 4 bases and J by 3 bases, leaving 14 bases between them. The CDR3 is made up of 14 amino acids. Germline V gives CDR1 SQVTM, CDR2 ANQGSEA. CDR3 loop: CSVGESVGTDTQYF. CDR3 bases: TGCAGCGTTGGAGAAAGTGTCGGAACAGATACGCAGTATTTT.

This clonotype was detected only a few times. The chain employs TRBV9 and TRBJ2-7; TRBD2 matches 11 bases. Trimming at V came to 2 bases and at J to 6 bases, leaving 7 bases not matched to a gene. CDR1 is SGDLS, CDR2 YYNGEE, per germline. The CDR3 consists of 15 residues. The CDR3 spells CASSVSGGANTEQYF. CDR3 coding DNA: TGTGCCAGCAGCGTTAGCGGGGGGGCGAATACCGAGCAGTACTTC.

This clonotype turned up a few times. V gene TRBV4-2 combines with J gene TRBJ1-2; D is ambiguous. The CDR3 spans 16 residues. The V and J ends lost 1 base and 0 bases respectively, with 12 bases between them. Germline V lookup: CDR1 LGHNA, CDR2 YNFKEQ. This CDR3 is CASSQAQDGTNYGYTF. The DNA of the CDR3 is TGTGCCAGCAGCCAAGCCCAGGACGGGACTAACTATGGCTACACCTTC.

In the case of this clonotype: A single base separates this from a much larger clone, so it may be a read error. DNA for the CDR3: TGTGCCAGCAGTTTTCAGGGGAACGCTGAAGCTTTCTTT. It yields the protein CASSFQGNAEAFF. The V and J genes are TRBV28 and TRBJ1-1; possible D gene TRBD1, 6 bases. The CDR3 runs 13 residues. Germline V gene data show CDR1 as MDHEN and CDR2 as SYDVKM.

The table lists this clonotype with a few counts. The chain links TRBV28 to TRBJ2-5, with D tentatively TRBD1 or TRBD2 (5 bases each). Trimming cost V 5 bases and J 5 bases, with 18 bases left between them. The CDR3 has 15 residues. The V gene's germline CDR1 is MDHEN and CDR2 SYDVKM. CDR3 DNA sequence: TGTGCCAGCAGTATTCCGGGACCCACCCAGGAGACCCAGTACTTC. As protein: CASSIPGPTQETQYF.

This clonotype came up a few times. CDR3: CASSLRDRVPEAFF. Written as DNA, the CDR3 is TGTGCCAGCAGCCTCCGGGACAGGGTACCCGAAGCTTTCTTT. The chain uses TRBV5-6 and TRBJ1-1, with 9 bases identical to TRBD1. V lost 4 bases, J lost 8 bases, and 9 bases stayed unmatched. The germline V gene encodes CDR1 SGHDT and CDR2 YYEEEE. The CDR3 runs 14 residues.

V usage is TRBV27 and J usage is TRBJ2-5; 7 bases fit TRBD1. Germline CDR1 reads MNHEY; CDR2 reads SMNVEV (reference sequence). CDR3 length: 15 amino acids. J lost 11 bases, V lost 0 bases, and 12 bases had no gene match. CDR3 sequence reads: CASSLSKGGPYEQYF. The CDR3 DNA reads TGTGCCAGCAGTTTATCGAAAGGGGGCCCCTATGAGCAGTACTTC.

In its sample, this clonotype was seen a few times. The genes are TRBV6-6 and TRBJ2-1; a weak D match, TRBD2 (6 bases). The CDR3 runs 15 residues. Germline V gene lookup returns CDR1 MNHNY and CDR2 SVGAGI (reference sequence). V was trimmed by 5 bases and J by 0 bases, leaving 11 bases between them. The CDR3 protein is CASSKLTSSYNEQFF. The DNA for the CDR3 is TGTGCCAGCAGTAAACTGACTAGCTCCTACAATGAGCAGTTCTTC.

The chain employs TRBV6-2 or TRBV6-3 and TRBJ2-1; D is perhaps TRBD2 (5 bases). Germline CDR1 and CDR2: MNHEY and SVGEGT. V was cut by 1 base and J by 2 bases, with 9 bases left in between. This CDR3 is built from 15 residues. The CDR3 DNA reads TGTGCCAGCAGTTACTTGAGGGAGCCCTACAATGAGCAGTTCTTC. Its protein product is CASSYLREPYNEQFF.

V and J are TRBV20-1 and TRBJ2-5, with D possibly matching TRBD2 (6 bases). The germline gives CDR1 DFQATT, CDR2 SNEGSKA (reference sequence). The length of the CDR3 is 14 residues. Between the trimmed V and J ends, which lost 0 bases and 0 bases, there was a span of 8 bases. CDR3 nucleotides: TGCAGTGCTAGAGAGGCGGGGTACCAAGAGACCCAGTACTTC. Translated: CSAREAGYQETQYF.